This T cell receptor (beta chain) was recovered during a study of long-term antiretroviral therapy in people with HIV. Broader study findings: Although diversity increased after ART, it remained lower than in transplant donor controls. Across all time points, the repertoire was dominated by clones that expanded before ART.

United States facilities provided treatment to all participants with HIV. Germline CDR1 is SGHDT and CDR2 is YYEEEE. This CDR3 is built from 18 residues. V gave up 0 bases and J gave up 1 base; unmatched junction bases: 6. A remark on this clone: Its antigen is undetermined.

With survey level as its setting, the immunoSEQ assay was v3.0. The assay was immunoSEQ multiplex PCR, and TCRdb's table has in-frame clones only and misses some. Of 9,500 to 13,000 clones in the sample, about 89% were seen once. The TCR sequence derives from a middle-aged woman with HIV. This material consisted of unsorted PBMCs, taken 0.2 years before starting antiretroviral therapy. The chain carries TRBV5-6 and TRBJ2-2, with 10 bases aligning to TRBD2. DNA for the CDR3: TGTGCCAGCAGCTTGGGCGTAGCGGGGGGTCAGAACACCGGGGAGCTGTTTTTT. This translates into CASSLGVAGGQNTGELFF.